This T cell receptor beta chain was obtained from a study of cytomegalovirus exposure and HLA in healthy donors. Concerning this clone itself: The antigen remains unidentified.

The PCR made use of 60 Vbeta and 13 Jbeta primers. Profiled with immunoSEQ multiplex PCR; TCRdb holds only in-frame clones, not every one. This table holds around 100,000 clones, just under 85% found once. Study-level results: Most TCR beta V segments were productive about 87% or about 30% of the time in an earlier analysis. The study put 160 or so TCR beta chains on its list as cytomegalovirus-associated.

V lost 5 bases to trimming and J lost 6 bases; unmatched junction nucleotides: 6. Germline-derived CDR1 and CDR2 are SEHNR and FQNEAQ (reference sequence). The CDR3 runs 14 residues. The rearrangement links TRBV7-9 to TRBJ2-4, with 8 bases matching TRBD2. The sequence was collected from a woman aged 18-30 years in good health and CMV-seropositive. Sequencing was performed on PBMCs. The CDR3 DNA sequence: TGTGCCAGCAGCCGCCCGGGAGGGTTAAACATTCAGTACTTC. It encodes CASSRPGGLNIQYF.